This T cell receptor (beta chain) was recorded in a study of memory CD4+ T cells and cytomegalovirus serostatus. To note about this clone: Its antigen is as yet unknown.

Method: immunoSEQ multiplex PCR; TCRdb's copy keeps in-frame clones and lacks some. This table has over 40,000 clones, more than 75% appearing once. The sort gate was single viable CD3+CD4+CD8-CD45RO+ cells for memory CD4+ T cells. The CDR3 sequence is 15 residues long. Germline V gene lookup returns CDR1 MGHDK and CDR2 SYGVNS. Trimming pared 4 bases from V and 4 bases from J, leaving 13 bases between. Points from the study as a whole: CMV serostatus prediction reached median AUC around 0.95, or 0.9 with US-trained model. Suggested: most of the CMV-linked TCR signature lies in CD4+ memory cells.

Material: memory CD4+ T cells from blood. The rearrangement joins TRBV25-1 to TRBJ2-2, with D perhaps TRBD1 (5 bases). The receptor was isolated from an adult in good health and CMV-seronegative. The CDR3 spells CASSGATGLTGELFF. The CDR3 DNA reads TGTGCCAGCAGTGGAGCCACAGGCCTCACCGGGGAGCTGTTTTTT.